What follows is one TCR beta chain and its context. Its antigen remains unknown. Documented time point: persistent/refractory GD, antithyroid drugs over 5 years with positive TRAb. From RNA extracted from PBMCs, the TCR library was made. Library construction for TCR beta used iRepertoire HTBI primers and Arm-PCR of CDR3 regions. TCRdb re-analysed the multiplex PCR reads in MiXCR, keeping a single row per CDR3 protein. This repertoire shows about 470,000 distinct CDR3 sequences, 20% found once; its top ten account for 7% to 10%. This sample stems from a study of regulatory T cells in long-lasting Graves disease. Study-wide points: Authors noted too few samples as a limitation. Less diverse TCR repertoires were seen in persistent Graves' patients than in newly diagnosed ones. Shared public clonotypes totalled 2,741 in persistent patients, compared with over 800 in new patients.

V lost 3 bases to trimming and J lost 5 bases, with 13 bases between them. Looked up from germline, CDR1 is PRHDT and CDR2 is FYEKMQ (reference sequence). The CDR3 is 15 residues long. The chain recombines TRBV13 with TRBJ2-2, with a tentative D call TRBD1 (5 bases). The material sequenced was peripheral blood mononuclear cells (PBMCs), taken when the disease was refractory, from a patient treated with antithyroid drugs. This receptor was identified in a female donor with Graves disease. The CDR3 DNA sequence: TGTGCCAGCAGCTTTGTGCAGGGTGAGACCGGGGAGCTGTTTTTT. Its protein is CASSFVQGETGELFF.